The 2 T cell receptor beta chains presented below share a single source sample, sequenced in a study of T cells in localized non-small cell lung cancer. Assay used: immunoSEQ multiplex PCR; TCRdb lists only in-frame clones, some missing. The repertoire holds 7,000 or so clones, around 50% seen once, with about 2.8% in the top ten. The sequencing used lymph node tissue, collected before any cancer treatment. Source of these receptors: a female donor over 55 with stage I lung adenocarcinoma.

This chain uses TRBV6-8 with TRBJ1-5, with D possibly being TRBD1 (5 bases). This CDR3 spans 13 amino acids. The V end was cut by 8 bases, the J end by 2 bases, with 10 bases between. Germline CDR1 reads MNHGY; CDR2 reads SAAAGT. CDR3 region: CASLGGGNQPQHF. The CDR3 DNA sequence: TGTGCCAGCCTCGGGGGGGGCAATCAGCCCCAGCATTTT.

There are a few counts of this clone. The genes are TRBV30 and TRBJ2-1; 8 bases map to TRBD1. The CDR3 extends over 14 amino acids. Trimming cost V 0 bases and J 5 bases; bases outside gene matches: 3. The germline V gene encodes CDR1 GTSNPN and CDR2 SVGIG (reference sequence). The CDR3 DNA is TGTGCCTGGAGTGTTGGACAGGGTGACAATGAGCAGTTCTTC. This gives the protein CAWSVGQGDNEQFF.